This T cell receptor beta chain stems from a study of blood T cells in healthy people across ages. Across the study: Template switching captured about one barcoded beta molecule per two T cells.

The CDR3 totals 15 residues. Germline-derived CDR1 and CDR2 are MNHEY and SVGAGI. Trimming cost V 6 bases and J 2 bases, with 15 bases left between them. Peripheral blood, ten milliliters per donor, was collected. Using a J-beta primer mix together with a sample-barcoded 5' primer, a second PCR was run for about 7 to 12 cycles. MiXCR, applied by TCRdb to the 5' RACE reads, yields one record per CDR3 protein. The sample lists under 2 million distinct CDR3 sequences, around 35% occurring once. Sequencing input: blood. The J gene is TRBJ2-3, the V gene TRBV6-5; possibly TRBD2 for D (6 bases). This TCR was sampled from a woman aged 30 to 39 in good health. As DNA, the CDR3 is TGTGCCAGCAGCCGAGGAGGGCCGATCACAGATACGCAGTATTTT. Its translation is CASSRGGPITDTQYF.